These 22 T cell receptor beta chains were all obtained from the same sample, sequenced in a study of blood T cell repertoires in COVID-19. Method: immunoSEQ multiplex PCR; TCRdb's copy keeps in-frame clones and lacks some. This sample carries around 400,000 clones, 70% to 90% of them seen once, and the ten largest clones take about 2.3%. Material: peripheral blood. These receptors were taken from a woman aged 60-75 years with COVID-19, enrolled during active disease.

Remarks on this clone: Sequence at one end of the junction differs from germline and may be a read error. V is TRBV6-1 and J is TRBJ2-7, with 8 bases identical to TRBD1. This CDR3 contains 15 residues. Germline V gene data show CDR1 as MNHNS and CDR2 as SASEGT. For the CDR3, the DNA is TGTGCCAGCAGAGAAGACAGGGGAGACTCCTACGAGCAGTACTTC. Translating gives CASREDRGDSYEQYF.

The V and J genes are TRBV7-3 and TRBJ2-2; 9 nucleotides agree with TRBD2. CDR1 is SGHTA and CDR2 is FQGTGA in the germline V gene. The CDR3 contains 17 residues. Unmatched junction bases numbered 14, after V lost 5 bases and J lost 7 bases. The CDR3 spells CASSPGTSFNTDGELFF. The CDR3, as DNA: TGTGCCAGCAGCCCCGGGACTAGCTTTAATACGGACGGGGAGCTGTTTTTT.

This clone has a handful of counts. The rearrangement links TRBV3-1 (or the pseudogene TRBV3-2) to TRBJ1-4, with D unresolved. The CDR3 runs 14 residues. CDR1 and CDR2 from the germline V gene are LGHDT and YNNKEL (reference sequence). V lost 2 bases, J lost 5 bases, and 9 bases lay in between. CDR3 DNA: TGTGCCAGCAGCCAAAGGAGGCAGAATGAAAAACTGTTTTTT. It translates to CASSQRRQNEKLFF.

V is TRBV25-1 and J is TRBJ2-5; TRBD2 matches at 8 bases. The CDR3 sequence is 13 residues long. Per germline, CDR1 MGHDK and CDR2 SYGVNS. V shed 6 bases and J 6 bases; nucleotides not matched to a gene: 6. For the CDR3, the DNA is TGTGCCAGCAGCGGGGGGGCCCGGAAGACCCAGTACTTC. This gives the protein CASSGGARKTQYF.

CDR3 in DNA: TGTGCCAGCAGCCCTAGCGGGGGGGCCGGGATCTACAATGAGCAGTTCTTC. It translates to CASSPSGGAGIYNEQFF. This chain links TRBV11-2 with TRBJ2-1; 12 nucleotides agree with TRBD2. Germline CDR1 SGHAT, CDR2 FQNNGV. J gave up 3 bases and V 5 bases, and 8 bases lay outside the gene matches. CDR3 size: 17 residues.

V usage is TRBV11-2 and J usage is TRBJ1-5; 10 bases are shared with TRBD1. CDR3 length: 15 amino acids. J gave up 4 bases and V 5 bases, and 5 bases lay outside the gene matches. Germline CDR1 is SGHAT and CDR2 is FQNNGV. CDR3 nucleotides: TGTGCCAGCAGCCAACCGGGACAGGGGAATCAGCCCCAGCATTTT. Residues: CASSQPGQGNQPQHF.

V gene TRBV4-1 combines with J gene TRBJ2-2, with D perhaps matching TRBD1 (5 bases). V dropped 2 bases and J dropped 2 bases, with 12 bases sitting between them. CDR1 MGHRA and CDR2 YSYEKL come from the germline V gene. The CDR3 has 16 residues. CDR3 region: CASSQYRRDNTGELFF. The CDR3 DNA is TGCGCCAGCAGCCAATATCGCAGGGATAACACCGGGGAGCTGTTTTTT.

The chain has TRBV27 and TRBJ1-3; TRBD1 matches 9 bases. The CDR3 covers 18 residues. The germline gives CDR1 MNHEY, CDR2 SMNVEV (reference sequence). Unmatched junction bases numbered 8, after V lost 2 bases and J lost 0 bases. CDR3 in amino acids: CASSLGQGTPSSGNTIYF. CDR3 nucleotide sequence: TGTGCCAGCAGTTTAGGACAGGGGACCCCCTCCTCTGGAAACACCATATATTTT.

The V and J genes are TRBV19 and TRBJ2-1; tentative D call: TRBD1 (6 bases). CDR1 is LNHDA and CDR2 is SQIVND in the germline V gene (reference sequence). Deletions cut 8 bases from V and 2 bases from J, with 13 bases between. This CDR3 is 14 amino acids long. Written as DNA, the CDR3 is TGTGCCAGTCGGGATACAGGGCCCTACAATGAGCAGTTCTTC. Translation: CASRDTGPYNEQFF.

The chain uses TRBV7-3 and TRBJ2-5; D ambiguous. V was clipped by 5 bases and J by 5 bases, with 12 bases between them. CDR3 size: 13 residues. Germline V gives CDR1 SGHTA, CDR2 FQGTGA. The CDR3 sequence: CASSPDSLETQYF. CDR3 sequence (DNA): TGTGCCAGCAGCCCAGACTCCCTCGAGACCCAGTACTTC. Variable domain in full (rest from reference TRBV7-3 and TRBJ2-5): GAGVSQTPSNKVTEKGKYVELRCDPISGHTALYWYRQSLGQGPEFLIYFQGTGAADDSGLPNDRFFAVRPEGSVSTLKIQRTERGDSAVYLCASSPDSLETQYFGPGTRLLVL.

The chain has TRBV19 and TRBJ1-1, with D tentatively TRBD1 (6 bases). The V gene lost 11 bases and the J gene lost 0 bases, with 13 bases spanning the gap. This CDR3 comprises 13 residues. Germline CDR1 reads LNHDA; CDR2 reads SQIVND (reference sequence). The CDR3 nucleotides read TGTGCCTCCCAGGGGCCTATGAACACTGAAGCTTTCTTT. This translates into CASQGPMNTEAFF.

This clone was counted a few times. The gene calls are TRBV6-1 and TRBJ1-2; TRBD1 might be the D (6 bases). Germline CDR1 and CDR2: MNHNS and SASEGT. This CDR3 region has 15 residues. Trimming left V 6 bases short and J 7 bases short, with 21 bases between. CDR3 region: CASSRTGTVGRGYTF. As DNA, the CDR3 is TGTGCCAGCAGCCGAACAGGGACCGTGGGACGTGGCTACACCTTC.

CDR3 sequence reads: CASSHALAGPGTGELFF. The CDR3 bases are TGCGCCAGCAGCCATGCGCTAGCGGGCCCGGGCACCGGGGAGCTGTTTTTT. This chain uses TRBV4-1 with TRBJ2-2, with 8 bases fitting TRBD2. The J segment lost 4 bases and the V segment lost 3 bases, leaving 10 bases of the junction unmatched. Germline V lookup: CDR1 MGHRA, CDR2 YSYEKL. This CDR3 spans 17 amino acids.

This rearrangement joins TRBV5-4 to TRBJ1-1, with D uncertain. The V gene lost 4 bases and the J gene lost 4 bases, with 17 bases spanning the gap. Germline V gene lookup returns CDR1 SGHNT and CDR2 YYREEE (reference sequence). The CDR3 totals 15 residues. CDR3 amino acids: CASSPTPADLTEAFF. The CDR3 DNA reads TGTGCCAGCAGCCCCACCCCGGCGGATCTCACTGAAGCTTTCTTT.

This rearrangement joins TRBV3-1 (or the pseudogene TRBV3-2) to TRBJ2-7; D uncertain. Deletions cut 2 bases from V and 3 bases from J, with 8 bases between. This CDR3 has 13 residues. Germline V gene lookup returns CDR1 LGHDT and CDR2 YNNKEL (reference sequence). This CDR3 is CASSQHSLYEQYF. CDR3 nucleotide sequence: TGTGCCAGCAGCCAACACTCCCTCTACGAGCAGTACTTC.

This chain links TRBV5-1 with TRBJ2-7; 8 bases line up with TRBD1. J lost 6 bases, V lost 0 bases, and 5 bases had no gene match. Per germline, CDR1 SGHRS and CDR2 YFSETQ. This CDR3 has 14 residues. CDR3 sequence reads: CASSLAGGPGEQYF. DNA of the CDR3: TGCGCCAGCAGCTTGGCAGGGGGCCCCGGCGAGCAGTACTTC.

The chain employs TRBV5-1 and TRBJ2-7, with a possible D match to TRBD1 (5 bases). Looked up from germline, CDR1 is SGHRS and CDR2 is YFSETQ. Trimming took off 6 bases at V and 3 bases at J, with 13 bases between the two ends. The CDR3 extends over 13 amino acids. In DNA form, the CDR3 reads TGCGCCAGCAAAGGGCAGGGCCTCTACGAGCAGTACTTC. Translation: CASKGQGLYEQYF.

This clone was observed a single time. V gene TRBV5-4 combines with J gene TRBJ2-4; the match to TRBD1 covers 7 bases. J was trimmed by 2 bases and V by 2 bases; bases with no gene match: 4. CDR3 length equals 15 residues. Per the germline V gene, CDR1 is SGHNT and CDR2 is YYREEE (reference sequence). The CDR3 region is CASSFLQGPKNIQYF. In nucleotides, the CDR3 is TGTGCCAGCAGCTTCCTACAGGGGCCCAAAAACATTCAGTACTTC.

The chain uses TRBV5-8 and TRBJ2-7; 9 bases line up with TRBD1. Germline assignment: CDR1 SGHTS and CDR2 YDEGEE. Trimming cost V 4 bases and J 0 bases; bases outside gene matches: 5. This CDR3 is 15 amino acids long. Here the CDR3 reads CASSPGTGLSYEQYF. The DNA of the CDR3 is TGTGCCAGCAGCCCCGGGACAGGGCTCTCCTACGAGCAGTACTTC.

This chain connects TRBV6-2 or TRBV6-3 to TRBJ2-2; TRBD2 might be the D (5 bases). Germline CDR1 reads MNHEY; CDR2 reads SVGEGT. Trimming took off 2 bases at V and 7 bases at J, with 5 bases between the two ends. The CDR3 has 12 residues. This CDR3 reads CASSYRGGELFF. Written as DNA, the CDR3 is TGTGCCAGCAGTTACCGGGGCGGGGAGCTGTTTTTT.

This chain connects TRBV18 to TRBJ1-1, with TRBD1 matching over 7 bases. V lost 5 bases, J lost 3 bases, and 15 bases stayed unmatched. The CDR3 contains 17 residues. The germline gives CDR1 KGHSH, CDR2 LQKENI. CDR3 nucleotide sequence: TGTGCCAGCTCATCGACAGGGACGGGGGCGGTGTACACTGAAGCTTTCTTT. Residues: CASSSTGTGAVYTEAFF.

The chain uses TRBV11-3 and TRBJ1-1; a possible D gene is TRBD1 (5 bases). Germline V gives CDR1 SGHNT, CDR2 YENEEA. The CDR3 consists of 15 residues. Trimming pared 0 bases from V and 1 base from J, leaving 9 bases between. DNA for the CDR3: TGTGCCAGCAGCTTAGATACAGGAAGGAACACTGAAGCTTTCTTT. This sequence encodes CASSLDTGRNTEAFF. Drawing the rest from reference TRBV11-3 and TRBJ1-1, the complete variable domain is EAGVVQSPRYKIIEKKQPVAFWCNPISGHNTLYWYLQNLGQGPELLIRYENEEAVDDSQLPKDRFSAERLKGVDSTLKIQPAELGDSAVYLCASSLDTGRNTEAFFGQGTRLTVV.